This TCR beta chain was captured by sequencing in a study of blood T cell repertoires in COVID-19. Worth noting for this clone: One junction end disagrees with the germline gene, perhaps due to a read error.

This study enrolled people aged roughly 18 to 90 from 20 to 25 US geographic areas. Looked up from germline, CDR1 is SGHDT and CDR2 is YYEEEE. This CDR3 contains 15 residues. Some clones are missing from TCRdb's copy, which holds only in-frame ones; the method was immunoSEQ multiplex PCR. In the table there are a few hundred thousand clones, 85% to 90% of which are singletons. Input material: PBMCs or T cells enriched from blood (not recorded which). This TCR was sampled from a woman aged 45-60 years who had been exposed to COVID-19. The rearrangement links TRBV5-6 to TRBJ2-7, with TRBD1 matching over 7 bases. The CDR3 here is CASSLETGFSYEQYF. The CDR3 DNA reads TGTGCCAGCAGTTTGGAGACAGGGTTTTCCTACGAGCAGTACTTC.